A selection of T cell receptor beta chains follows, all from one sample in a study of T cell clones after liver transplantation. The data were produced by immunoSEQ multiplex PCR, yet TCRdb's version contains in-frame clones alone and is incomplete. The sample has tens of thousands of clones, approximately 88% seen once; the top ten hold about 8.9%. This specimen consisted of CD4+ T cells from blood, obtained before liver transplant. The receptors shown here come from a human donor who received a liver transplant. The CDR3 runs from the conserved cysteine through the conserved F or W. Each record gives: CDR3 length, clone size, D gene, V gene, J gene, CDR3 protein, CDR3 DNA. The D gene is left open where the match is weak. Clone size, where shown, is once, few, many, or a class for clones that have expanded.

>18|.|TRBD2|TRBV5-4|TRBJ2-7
CASSFVAGGAFSSYEQYF
TGTGCCAGCAGCTTTGTGGCGGGGGGCGCTTTTAGCTCCTACGAGCAGTACTTC
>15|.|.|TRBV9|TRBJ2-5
CASSSLGLDGETQYF
TGTGCCAGCAGCTCCCTGGGGCTAGATGGAGAGACCCAGTACTTC
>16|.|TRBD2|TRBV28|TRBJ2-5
CASSTPGGPSQETQYF
TGTGCCAGCAGCACACCGGGAGGCCCGTCCCAAGAGACCCAGTACTTC
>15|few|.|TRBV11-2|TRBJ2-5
CASSLDIRLLETQYF
TGTGCCAGCAGCTTAGATATTCGGCTATTAGAGACCCAGTACTTC
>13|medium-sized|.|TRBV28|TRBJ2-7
CACGSGAPYEQYF
TGTGCCTGCGGTAGCGGAGCCCCCTACGAGCAGTACTTC
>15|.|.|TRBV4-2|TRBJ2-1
CASSQDLDTGNEQFF
TGTGCCAGCAGCCAAGATCTAGACACGGGCAATGAGCAGTTCTTC
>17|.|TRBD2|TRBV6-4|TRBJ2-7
CASSDSAANGRSDEQYF
TGTGCCAGCAGTGACTCGGCGGCCAACGGGAGGAGCGACGAGCAGTACTTC
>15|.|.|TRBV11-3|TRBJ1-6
CASIQTGGAHSPLHF
TGTGCCAGCATCCAGACCGGGGGGGCCCATTCACCCCTCCACTTT
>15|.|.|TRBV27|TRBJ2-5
CASSRSPQFQETQYF
TGTGCCAGCAGTAGGAGCCCCCAGTTCCAAGAGACCCAGTACTTC
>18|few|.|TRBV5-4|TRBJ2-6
CASSQGRTRSSGANVLTF
TGTGCCAGCAGCCAGGGTCGGACACGCAGCTCTGGGGCCAACGTCCTGACTTTC
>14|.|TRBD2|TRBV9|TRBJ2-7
CASSSRGDPYEQYF
TGTGCCAGCAGCTCCCGGGGGGATCCCTACGAGCAGTACTTC
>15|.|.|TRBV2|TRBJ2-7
CASSPTVLASYEQYF
TGTGCCAGCAGTCCTACCGTTTTAGCGTCCTACGAGCAGTACTTC
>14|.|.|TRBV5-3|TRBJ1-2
CASSPGPNNYGYTF
TGTGCCAGCAGCCCAGGACCTAATAACTATGGCTACACCTTC
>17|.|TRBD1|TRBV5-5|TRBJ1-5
CASRESGTGGGNQPQHF
TGTGCCAGCAGGGAATCCGGGACAGGGGGCGGCAATCAGCCCCAGCATTTT
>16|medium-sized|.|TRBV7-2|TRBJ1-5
CASSPLNPGRAGPQHF
TGTGCCAGCAGCCCTCTGAACCCGGGACGGGCGGGGCCCCAGCATTTT
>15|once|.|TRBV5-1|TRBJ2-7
CASSLGGSASYEQYF
TGCGCCAGCAGCTTGGGGGGCAGTGCAAGCTACGAGCAGTACTTC
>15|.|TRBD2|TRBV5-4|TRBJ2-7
CASSSAGGLAAEQYF
TGTGCCAGCAGCTCCGCAGGGGGACTAGCCGCCGAGCAGTACTTC
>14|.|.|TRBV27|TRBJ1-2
CASSLIPKIYGYTF
TGTGCCAGCAGTTTAATCCCTAAAATCTATGGCTACACCTTC
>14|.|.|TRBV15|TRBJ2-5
CATRGGGYQETQYF
TGTGCCACCAGGGGAGGAGGGTACCAAGAGACCCAGTACTTC
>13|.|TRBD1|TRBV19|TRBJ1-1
CASIPGQGPEAFF
TGTGCCAGTATCCCTGGACAGGGCCCTGAAGCTTTCTTT
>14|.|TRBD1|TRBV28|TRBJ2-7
CASKGGQVVNEQYF
TGTGCCAGCAAGGGGGGACAGGTTGTGAACGAGCAGTACTTC
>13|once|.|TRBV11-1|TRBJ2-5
CASSKGGGETQYF
TGTGCCAGCAGCAAGGGGGGGGGAGAGACCCAGTACTTC
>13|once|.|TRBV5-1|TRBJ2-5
CASSSEGQETQYF
TGCGCCAGCAGCTCCGAGGGGCAAGAGACCCAGTACTTC
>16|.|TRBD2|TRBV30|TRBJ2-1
CAWSYGLAGGTNEQFF
TGTGCCTGGTCTTACGGACTAGCGGGAGGAACTAATGAGCAGTTCTTC
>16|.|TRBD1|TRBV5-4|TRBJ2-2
CASSTAGTGTTGELFF
TGTGCCAGCAGCACCGCCGGGACAGGGACCACCGGGGAGCTGTTTTTT
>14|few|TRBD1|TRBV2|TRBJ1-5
CASSPQGVNQPQHF
TGTGCCAGCAGTCCGCAGGGGGTCAATCAGCCCCAGCATTTT
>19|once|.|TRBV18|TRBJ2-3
CASSPPDTTRAVITDTQYF
TGTGCCAGCTCACCCCCGGATACGACTCGCGCGGTTATCACAGATACGCAGTATTTT
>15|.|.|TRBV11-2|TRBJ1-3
CASSRDLYSGNTIYF
TGTGCCAGCAGCCGGGACCTATACTCTGGAAACACCATATATTTT
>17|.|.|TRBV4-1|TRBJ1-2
CASSHLGAARRNYGYTF
TGCGCCAGCAGCCACTTAGGGGCAGCTAGAAGAAACTATGGCTACACCTTC
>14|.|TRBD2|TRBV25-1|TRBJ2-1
CASTSGTSGRGEFF
TGTGCCAGCACCTCCGGGACTAGCGGGAGAGGAGAGTTCTTC
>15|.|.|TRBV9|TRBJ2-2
CASSVGLAAGGELFF
TGTGCCAGCAGCGTAGGTTTAGCGGCGGGAGGGGAGCTGTTTTTT
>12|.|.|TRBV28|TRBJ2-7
CASSRTGYEQYF
TGTGCCAGCAGTCGTACAGGCTACGAGCAGTACTTC
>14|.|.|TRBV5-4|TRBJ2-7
CASSGGSTPYEQYF
TGTGCCAGCAGCGGGGGATCCACACCTTACGAGCAGTACTTC
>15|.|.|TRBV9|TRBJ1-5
CASSDGAVVNQPQHF
TGTGCCAGCAGCGATGGGGCAGTGGTTAATCAGCCCCAGCATTTT
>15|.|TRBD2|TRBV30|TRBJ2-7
CAWRKTAGASYEQYF
TGTGCCTGGAGAAAAACAGCGGGAGCCAGCTACGAGCAGTACTTC
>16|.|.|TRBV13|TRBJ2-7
CASSTFTAGKSNKQYF
TGTGCCAGCAGCACCTTTACGGCGGGCAAGAGTAATAAGCAGTACTTC
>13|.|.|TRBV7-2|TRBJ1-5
CASSYDRIQPQHF
TGTGCCAGCAGCTACGACAGGATTCAGCCCCAGCATTTT
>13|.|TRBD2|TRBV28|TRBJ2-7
CASSLGDYGEQYF
TGTGCCAGCAGTTTAGGGGACTACGGAGAGCAGTACTTC
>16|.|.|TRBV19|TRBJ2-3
CASSIVGGPSTDTQYF
TGTGCCAGTAGTATAGTCGGGGGACCTAGCACAGATACGCAGTATTTT
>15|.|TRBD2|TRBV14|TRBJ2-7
CASSQWRGYSYEQYF
TGTGCCAGCAGCCAGTGGCGGGGGTACTCCTACGAGCAGTACTTC
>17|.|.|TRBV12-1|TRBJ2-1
CASSAFIPGQPYNEQFF
TGTGCCAGCAGCGCGTTTATTCCGGGACAGCCCTACAATGAGCAGTTCTTC
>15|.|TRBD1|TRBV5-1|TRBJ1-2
CASSSGDSANYGYTF
TGTGCCAGCAGCTCGGGGGACAGCGCGAACTATGGCTACACCTTC
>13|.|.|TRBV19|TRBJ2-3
CASTKRLADTQYF
TGTGCCAGTACCAAAAGACTAGCAGATACGCAGTATTTT
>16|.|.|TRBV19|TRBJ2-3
CASSTGARRGTDTQYF
TGTGCCAGTAGTACAGGGGCTCGGCGGGGAACAGATACGCAGTATTTT